Presented here are 30 T cell receptor beta chains from one specimen sequenced in a study of cytomegalovirus exposure and HLA in healthy donors. PCR amplification relied on 60 Vbeta primers (plus 13 Jbeta primers). Some clones are missing from TCRdb's copy, which holds only in-frame ones; the method was immunoSEQ multiplex PCR. The table includes about 99,000 clones, approximately 80% detected once. The sample was PBMCs. These receptor sequences come from a young woman in good health and CMV-seropositive.

V is TRBV5-1 and J is TRBJ2-3; 15 nucleotides line up with TRBD2. V dropped 4 bases and J dropped 6; count of bases not matched to a gene: 6. This CDR3 comprises 16 residues. Germline V gene data show CDR1 as SGHRS and CDR2 as YFSETQ. For the CDR3, the DNA is TGCGCCAGCAGCCCGGGACTAGCGGGAGGTTTGGATACGCAGTATTTT. Translation gives CASSPGLAGGLDTQYF.

This clone was recorded a few times. The V and J genes are TRBV28 and TRBJ2-7, with D possibly matching TRBD1 (5 bases). Trimming cost V 3 bases and J 0 bases, with 12 bases left between them. There are 15 residues in the CDR3. In germline, CDR1 is MDHEN, CDR2 SYDVKM. The CDR3 DNA is TGTGCCAGCAGTTTGTTTCGGACAAACTCCTACGAGCAGTACTTC. It yields the protein CASSLFRTNSYEQYF.

The DNA for the CDR3 is TGTGCCAGCAGTGGCTGGCTGAGGGTGCAGTACTTC. It specifies CASSGWLRVQYF. The chain carries TRBV6-4 and TRBJ2-7, with a weak D call TRBD2 (5 bases). Germline CDR1 and CDR2: MRHNA and SNTAGT. The CDR3 consists of 12 residues. Between the trimmed V and J ends, which lost 4 bases and 9 bases, there was a span of 13 bases.

The chain uses TRBV28 and TRBJ1-5, with D possibly being TRBD1 (6 bases). V gave up 8 bases and J gave up 6 bases, with 20 bases separating them. The CDR3 is made up of 15 amino acids. Germline V gene data show CDR1 as MDHEN and CDR2 as SYDVKM. The CDR3 nucleotides are TGTGCCAGCGCCCGGGGGGCCTGGGAGGTTCAGCCCCAGCATTTT. Its protein product is CASARGAWEVQPQHF.

This chain uses TRBV7-9 with TRBJ2-7, with TRBD1 matching over 8 bases. The CDR3 has 12 residues. Germline CDR1 SEHNR, CDR2 FQNEAQ (reference sequence). Germline trimming cut 4 bases from V and 6 bases from J; bases unmatched to any gene: 2. This chain's CDR3 is CASSSGTGEQYF. CDR3 nucleotide sequence: TGTGCCAGCAGCTCCGGGACAGGCGAGCAGTACTTC.

This clone was counted a few times. V and J are TRBV29-1 and TRBJ1-1; possible D gene TRBD1, 6 bases. Between the trimmed V and J ends, which lost 8 bases and 1 base, there was a span of 11 bases. Looked up from germline, CDR1 is SQVTM and CDR2 is ANQGSEA. The CDR3 runs to 12 residues. Here the CDR3 DNA reads TGCAGCTTCGGACAGCCGAACACTGAAGCTTTCTTT. Translated, it gives CSFGQPNTEAFF.

The V gene is TRBV4-1, the J gene TRBJ2-2; the D gene is possibly TRBD2 (6 bases). Germline CDR1 reads MGHRA; CDR2 reads YSYEKL. Deletions cut 6 bases from V and 7 bases from J, with 12 bases between. The CDR3 runs to 13 residues. In DNA, the CDR3 is TGCGCCAGCAGTCGGGAGAGTGTCGGGGAGCTGTTTTTT. Amino acids: CASSRESVGELFF.

V is TRBV19 and J is TRBJ1-1, with D possibly TRBD1 on 6 matching bases. Looked up from germline, CDR1 is LNHDA and CDR2 is SQIVND (reference sequence). The CDR3 covers 15 residues. The ends were cut back, 11 bases at V and 0 bases at J, with 19 bases in the middle. The CDR3 DNA sequence: TGTGCCTCCAAGGGGGGGATAGGAATGAACACTGAAGCTTTCTTT. Amino acids: CASKGGIGMNTEAFF.

CDR3 nucleotide sequence: TGTGCCAGTAGCTCTGCAGGGACCGGGGAGCTGTTTTTT. Protein product: CASSSAGTGELFF. This chain connects TRBV19 to TRBJ2-2; tentative D call: TRBD1 (5 bases). V dropped 6 bases and J dropped 5 bases, with 10 bases sitting between them. The CDR3 runs 13 residues. Germline V gene sequence: CDR1 LNHDA, CDR2 SQIVND (reference sequence).

The chain links TRBV15 to TRBJ1-2, with a possible D match to TRBD1 (5 bases). Deletions cut 3 bases from V and 8 bases from J, with 16 bases between. Germline CDR1 reads LNHNV; CDR2 reads YYDKDF (reference sequence). The CDR3 covers 14 residues. The CDR3 region has the DNA TGTGCCACCAGCAGCCCAGACAGCCGAATGGGCTACACCTTC. Translating gives CATSSPDSRMGYTF.

The chain carries TRBV19 and TRBJ2-3; D possibly corresponds to TRBD2 (6 bases). The CDR3 contains 14 residues. The germline CDR1 and CDR2 sequences are LNHDA and SQIVND (reference sequence). Trimming stripped 3 bases from V and 4 bases from J, with 11 bases between. The CDR3 DNA follows: TGTGCCAGTAGTATTGGGAGGTTCGCAGATACGCAGTATTTT. As protein: CASSIGRFADTQYF. Variable domain in full (rest from reference TRBV19 and TRBJ2-3): DGGITQSPKYLFRKEGQNVTLSCEQNLNHDAMYWYRQDPGQGLRLIYYSQIVNDFQKGDIAEGYSVSREKKESFPLTVTSAQKNPTAFYLCASSIGRFADTQYFGPGTRLTVL.

There are a few counts of this clone. In nucleotides, the CDR3 is TGCGCCAGCAGCTTCGGGTCTTCCTACGAGCAGTACTTC. Translated: CASSFGSSYEQYF. V gene TRBV5-1 combines with J gene TRBJ2-7; no clear D. Germline loops: CDR1 SGHRS, CDR2 YFSETQ. This CDR3 comprises 13 residues. Trimming cost V 2 bases and J 1 base, with 7 bases left between them.

The J gene is TRBJ1-2, the V gene TRBV13; no firm D call. V lost 0 bases, J lost 0 bases, and 5 bases lay in between. The CDR3 contains 14 residues. CDR1 and CDR2 from the germline V gene are PRHDT and FYEKMQ (reference sequence). DNA for the CDR3: TGTGCCAGCAGCTTAGGCACAGCTAACTATGGCTACACCTTC. This translates into CASSLGTANYGYTF. Complete variable domain (other parts from reference TRBV13 and TRBJ1-2): AAGVIQSPRHLIKEKRETATLKCYPIPRHDTVYWYQQGPGQDPQFLISFYEKMQSDKGSIPDRFSAQQFSDYHSELNMSSLELGDSALYFCASSLGTANYGYTFGSGTRLTVV.

This rearrangement joins TRBV2 to TRBJ2-1, with TRBD2 matching 14 bases. The V gene end was trimmed by 5 bases and the J gene end by 0 bases; junction bases not matched to a gene: 3. The germline CDR1 and CDR2 sequences are SNHLY and FYNNEI. The CDR3 spans 17 residues. CDR3 bases: TGTGCCAGCAGTCTGACTAGCGGGAGGGACTCCTACAATGAGCAGTTCTTC. It yields the protein CASSLTSGRDSYNEQFF. Drawing the rest from reference TRBV2 and TRBJ2-1, the complete variable domain is EPEVTQTPSHQVTQMGQEVILRCVPISNHLYFYWYRQILGQKVEFLVSFYNNEISEKSEIFDDQFSVERPDGSNFTLKIRSTKLEDSAMYFCASSLTSGRDSYNEQFFGPGTRLTVL.

Only one count was recorded for this clone. The chain joins TRBV2 to TRBJ1-4; the D gene is possibly TRBD1 (6 bases). V lost 10 bases, J lost 3 bases, and 15 bases lay in between. Germline loops: CDR1 SNHLY, CDR2 FYNNEI. The CDR3 is 14 amino acids. The CDR3 here is CATRVQGPNEKLFF. The CDR3 DNA reads TGTGCCACCCGGGTACAGGGCCCTAATGAAAAACTGTTTTTT. Filled out from reference TRBV2 and TRBJ1-4, the complete variable domain reads EPEVTQTPSHQVTQMGQEVILRCVPISNHLYFYWYRQILGQKVEFLVSFYNNEISEKSEIFDDQFSVERPDGSNFTLKIRSTKLEDSAMYFCATRVQGPNEKLFFGSGTQLSVL.

This sequence joins TRBV11-3 and TRBJ1-1, with D uncertain. Germline assignment: CDR1 SGHNT and CDR2 YENEEA. The CDR3 runs 11 residues. The V and J ends lost 3 bases and 8 bases respectively, with 7 bases between them. CDR3: CASSFGSEAFF. CDR3 DNA sequence: TGTGCCAGCAGCTTCGGGTCAGAAGCTTTCTTT.

This clone was detected once. A junction end diverges from the germline sequence, so it may reflect a read error. For the CDR3, the DNA is TGTGCTAGCAGCGTGGACAGGGGACATACAGGGCCGGAGAACACTGAAGCTTTCTTT. It translates to CASSVDRGHTGPENTEAFF. This chain uses TRBV7-7 with TRBJ1-1; 9 nucleotides match TRBD1. The CDR3 runs 19 residues. Germline loops: CDR1 SSHAT, CDR2 FNYEAQ (reference sequence).

This chain uses TRBV19 with TRBJ2-3; D unresolved. The length of the CDR3 is 14 residues. Germline values: CDR1 LNHDA, CDR2 SQIVND (reference sequence). Trimming removed 1 base from V and 7 bases from J, with 12 bases in between. This chain's CDR3 is CASSIAGSSNTQYF. CDR3 DNA: TGTGCCAGTAGTATAGCTGGTAGCTCAAATACGCAGTATTTT. Full variable domain (rest looked up from reference TRBV19 and TRBJ2-3): DGGITQSPKYLFRKEGQNVTLSCEQNLNHDAMYWYRQDPGQGLRLIYYSQIVNDFQKGDIAEGYSVSREKKESFPLTVTSAQKNPTAFYLCASSIAGSSNTQYFGPGTRLTVL.

The chain uses TRBV6-5 and TRBJ2-7; tentative D call: TRBD2 (6 bases). The CDR3 totals 13 residues. Trimming stripped 8 bases from V and 5 bases from J, with 16 bases between. CDR1 is MNHEY, CDR2 SVGAGI, per germline. This chain's CDR3 is CASGGTAIHEQYF. As DNA, the CDR3 is TGTGCCAGCGGGGGGACTGCTATACACGAGCAGTACTTC.

The chain combines TRBV5-5 with TRBJ2-2; possibly TRBD2 for D (6 bases). Germline V gives CDR1 SGHKS, CDR2 YYEKEE (reference sequence). The CDR3 loop spans 16 amino acids. V lost 3 bases to trimming and J lost 3 bases, with 15 bases between them. CDR3 sequence reads: CASSYQAGGDTGELFF. DNA of the CDR3: TGTGCCAGCAGCTACCAGGCCGGGGGAGACACCGGGGAGCTGTTTTTT.

The chain uses TRBV7-3 and TRBJ1-4; the D gene is possibly TRBD1 (6 bases). Germline assignment: CDR1 SGHTA and CDR2 FQGTGA. This CDR3 spans 15 amino acids. Trimming shortened V by 5 bases and J by 3 bases, and 13 bases separated the two germline ends. CDR3 sequence reads: CASSATGGPNEKLFF. The CDR3 coding sequence is TGTGCCAGCAGCGCAACGGGGGGGCCTAATGAAAAACTGTTTTTT.

This sequence joins TRBV2 and TRBJ2-7; D call uncertain. The CDR3 sequence is 13 residues long. Germline CDR1 and CDR2: SNHLY and FYNNEI. V was pared by 3 bases and J by 2 bases, with 8 bases between. This chain's CDR3 is CASSESHAYEQYF. In nucleotides, the CDR3 is TGTGCCAGCAGTGAGAGCCATGCCTACGAGCAGTACTTC.

The sample holds a few counts of this clone. The V and J genes are TRBV4-2 and TRBJ1-3, with D possibly TRBD1 on 6 matching bases. Germline CDR1 and CDR2: LGHNA and YNFKEQ. The CDR3 length is 17 residues. Deletions cut 0 bases from V and 4 bases from J, with 16 bases between. CDR3 residues: CASSQDQGGSRGNTIYF. In DNA, the CDR3 is TGTGCCAGCAGCCAAGATCAAGGGGGTTCTCGGGGAAACACCATATATTTT.

This clone was seen a few times. The chain employs TRBV5-1 and TRBJ2-7, with a possible D match to TRBD1 (6 bases). V lost 2 bases and J 6 bases, leaving 18 bases between the germline ends. Germline V gene sequence: CDR1 SGHRS, CDR2 YFSETQ. This CDR3 spans 15 amino acids. The CDR3 DNA sequence: TGCGCCAGCAGCTTAACAGGGAATATCGTGGGCGAGCAGTACTTC. Translating it yields CASSLTGNIVGEQYF. The variable domain in full, with the rest retrieved from reference TRBV5-1 and TRBJ2-7, is KAGVTQTPRYLIKTRGQQVTLSCSPISGHRSVSWYQQTPGQGLQFLFEYFSETQRNKGNFPGRFSGRQFSNSRSEMNVSTLELGDSALYLCASSLTGNIVGEQYFGPGTRLTVT.

The rearrangement joins TRBV7-9 to TRBJ2-1; D perhaps matches TRBD1 (5 bases). CDR3 size: 16 residues. V was trimmed by 5 bases and J by 8 bases, leaving 22 bases between them. The germline gives CDR1 SEHNR, CDR2 FQNEAQ (reference sequence). CDR3 DNA sequence: TGTGCCAGCAGCGGTGTAGGGGAAGGGGTTATACATGAGCAGTTCTTC. Protein product: CASSGVGEGVIHEQFF.

This clone was counted between two and nine times. The CDR3 here is CASSLLQGQNTEAFF. CDR3 bases: TGCGCCAGCAGCCTCTTACAGGGCCAGAACACTGAAGCTTTCTTT. The rearrangement joins TRBV4-1 to TRBJ1-1; D may be TRBD1 (6 bases). V lost 4 bases to trimming and J lost 1 base, with 13 bases between them. The germline CDR1 and CDR2 sequences are MGHRA and YSYEKL. The CDR3 has 15 residues.

In its sample, this clone was seen once. This chain connects TRBV1 to TRBJ2-5; the D segment call TRBD2 is taken from the table without a DNA check. TRBV1 represents a pseudogene. This CDR3 is 19 amino acids long. The CDR3 bases are TGCACCAGCAGCCAAGATAATATCGTGACTAGCGGGGTACAAGAGACCCAGTACTTC. This codes for CTSSQDNIVTSGVQETQYF.

The chain has TRBV5-1 and TRBJ2-1; D is possibly TRBD1 (5 bases). This CDR3 contains 14 residues. Trimming stripped 5 bases from V and 8 bases from J, with 17 bases between. Germline V gives CDR1 SGHRS, CDR2 YFSETQ. CDR3 bases: TGCGCCAGCAGGACGGCGTCTCTCAGGGATGAGCAGTTCTTC. This codes for CASRTASLRDEQFF.

The chain uses TRBV28 and TRBJ2-1, with 9 bases lining up with TRBD2. Germline-derived CDR1 and CDR2 are MDHEN and SYDVKM. With 6 bases clipped from V and 2 bases from J, the junction kept 8 bases outside the gene matches. The CDR3 consists of 16 residues. CDR3 DNA: TGTGCCAGCAGAGACCGGGCGGGAGGGACCTACAATGAGCAGTTCTTC. Protein sequence: CASRDRAGGTYNEQFF. The full variable domain, its missing parts supplied by reference TRBV28 and TRBJ2-1, is DVKVTQSSRYLVKRTGEKVFLECVQDMDHENMFWYRQDPGLGLRLIYFSYDVKMKEKGDIPEGYSVSREKKERFSLILESASTNQTSMYLCASRDRAGGTYNEQFFGPGTRLTVL.

The chain uses TRBV11-2 and TRBJ1-1; D perhaps matches TRBD1 (5 bases). The CDR3 covers 16 residues. Trimming removed 4 bases at V and 6 bases at J, with 21 bases between. From germline, CDR1 is SGHAT and CDR2 FQNNGV. CDR3 DNA: TGTGCCAGCAGCTCTTATGACTGGGGCGGACGCGCTGAAGCTTTCTTT. Translating gives CASSSYDWGGRAEAFF.